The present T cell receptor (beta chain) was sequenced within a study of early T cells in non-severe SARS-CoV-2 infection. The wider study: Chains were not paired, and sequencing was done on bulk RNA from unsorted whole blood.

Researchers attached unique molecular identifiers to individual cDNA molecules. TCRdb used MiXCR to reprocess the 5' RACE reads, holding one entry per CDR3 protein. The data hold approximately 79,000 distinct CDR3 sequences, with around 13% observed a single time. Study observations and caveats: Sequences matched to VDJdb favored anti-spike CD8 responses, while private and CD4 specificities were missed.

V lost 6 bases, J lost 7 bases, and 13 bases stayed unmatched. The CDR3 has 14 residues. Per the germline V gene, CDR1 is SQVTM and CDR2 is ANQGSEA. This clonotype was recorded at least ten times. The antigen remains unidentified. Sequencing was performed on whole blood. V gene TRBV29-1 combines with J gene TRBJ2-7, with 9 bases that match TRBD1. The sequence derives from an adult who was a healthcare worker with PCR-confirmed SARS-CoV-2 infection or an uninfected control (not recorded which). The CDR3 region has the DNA TGCAGCGTACTAAGCCTGAGGACAGGGGAGGAGCAGTACTTC. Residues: CSVLSLRTGEEQYF.